The T cell receptor beta chain under discussion was sequenced for a study of shared clonotypes between healthy human individuals (dated by TCRdb to about 2020). About the investigation overall: A few men and two women, aged 18 to 49 years, made up the cohort. For each donor, three plates each were used for CD4 naive and CD4 memory, two plates were used for CD8 naive, and one plate was used for CD8 memory. The study deeply sequenced blood TCR repertoires of about five healthy adults to estimate repertoire size and the extent of clonotype sharing between individuals. To increase sequencing depth and limit assay-specific biases, different laboratories used diverse techniques to prepare libraries and sequence TCR repertoires. Each donor's leukapheresis produced roughly between roughly 0.9 and 8.9 billion PBMCs.

The germline V gene (reference sequence) specifies SGHNT as CDR1 and YYREEE as CDR2. Measured from the cysteine to the phenylalanine, the CDR3 is 13 residues long. Only the CDR3 DNA stays, 39 bases, in frame from base 1. V was cut back by 1 base and J by 8 bases, leaving a gap of 12 bases between them. On this clone: Its specific antigen is unknown. Base qualities were left out, and no much larger clone turns up one base away.

TCR CDR3 regions were amplified from genomic DNA by multiplex PCR using the deep immunoSEQ assay. For each cell subset, the extracted genomic DNA was distributed evenly across all wells of several immunoSEQ 96-well plates, and each plate served as one replicate. For sorted subsets, each replicate PCR was loaded with approximately 200 ng genomic DNA, equivalent to approximately 33,000 T cell genomes. The purified libraries were quantified using a Qubit 3.0 fluorometer, sized with a Bioanalyzer 2100, and then quantified again using the KAPA Library Quantification kit. Every immunoSEQ 96-well plate was sequenced on a dedicated single-read 150-cycle Illumina NextSeq 550 flow cell. The authors processed their data as follows. Because the immunoSEQ output held only junctional sequences and lacked quality scores, the filtering could not match the filtering applied to full-length reads. To assign V/J genes and CDR3, sequences were annotated against IMGT germline references using PyIR, a Python wrapper for IgBLAST v1.9. Reads were filtered out if the reads had weak V/J assignments (E-value above 1e-6), no CDR3, stop codons, out-of-frame junctions, or ambiguous translated residues. A V3J clonotype was defined by an identical inferred V gene, J gene, and CDR3 amino acid sequence. Percentage overlap between repertoires was calculated by dividing the number of shared unique clonotypes by the size of the smaller repertoire. Three approaches were used to assess repertoire richness: RTK rarefaction, the Chao1 estimator, and Recon v2.1 estimates of unobserved clonotypes. OLGA was used to compute generation probabilities for all TCRbeta clonotypes that the gDNA method yielded from several donors. As stored in TCRdb, this immuneACCESS dataset retains in-frame rearrangements with V and J assigned. A fraction of the clones does not appear; measured against another copy, unresolved V genes explain less than half of the discrepancy, and the remainder lacks a known reason. V and J calls plus clone size are reproduced from that table; the DNA served to infer D and trimming. This sample comprises 2,500,000 or so clones, roughly nine tenths of them detected only once. Of the sample, about 0.13% falls within the top ten clones.

The paper's findings and limits, for the study overall: Rarefaction of sorted-subset datasets indicated incomplete sequencing despite the large sequencing depth. Based on pairwise subsampling, the degree of clonotype sharing among donors was expected to be affected by sequencing depth. Because the study included only a small number of donors, the genetic and exposure-history diversity represented was limited. Across four donors, around 5% of naive CD4, roughly 3.8% of naive CD8, about 2% of memory CD4, and 0.4% to 0.45% of memory CD8 clonotypes were shared. Only blood was sampled, and tissue TCR repertoires likely differ from those in blood. Naive subsets generally had larger estimated clonotype richness than memory subsets. Higher generation probabilities were observed for clonotypes shared by all four sorted-subset donors than for non-shared clonotypes.

Donors were healthy HIV-negative adults with no recently reported acute infections or vaccinations. Every donor was a Caucasian adult living in Nashville, Tennessee, USA. CD4+ T cells were enriched by magnetic negative selection, after which naive cells were positively selected on CD45RA and the negative fraction was taken as the memory subset. Blood was obtained by leukapheresis, after which PBMCs were separated by Ficoll-Histopaque density gradient centrifugation and cryopreserved in liquid nitrogen vapor phase. Analytical flow cytometry was used to check the purity and quantity of every magnetically sorted T cell population. From each sorted fraction, genomic DNA was isolated and quantified by UV absorbance on a Nanodrop 2000c.

This clonotype was obtained from a man younger than 30 in good health. Recombination joined TRBV5-4 with TRBJ1-2; no D segment can be confidently identified. The specimen sequenced was naive CD4+ T cells sorted from blood. Taken with the paper, the label for cell subset or site translates to: CD45RA+ positively selected. The DNA is as follows: TGTGCCAGCAGCTTGAGTCTGCAGAGGGGCTACACCTTC. Its protein reads: CASSLSLQRGYTF. This CDR3, with the reference TRBV5-4 and TRBJ1-2 proteins standing in past its ends, gives the full variable domain ETGVTQSPTHLIKTRGQQVTLRCSSQSGHNTVSWYQQALGQGPQFIFQYYREEENGRGNFPPRFSGLQFPNYSSELNVNALELDDSALYLCASSLSLQRGYTFGSGTRLTVV.